One sample yielded the 31 T cell receptor beta chains listed below, sequenced in a study of blood T cell repertoires in COVID-19. TCRdb keeps only in-frame clones here, not all; method: immunoSEQ multiplex PCR. The sample lists some 310,000 clones; 85% to 90% were seen once. What was sequenced was PBMCs or T cells enriched from blood (not recorded which). All receptors derive from a woman between 25 and 40 years old who had recovered from COVID-19.

The V call is TRBV5-4, the J call TRBJ2-3, with D possibly being TRBD2 (5 bases). The germline CDR1 and CDR2 sequences are SGHNT and YYREEE (reference sequence). The CDR3 spans 15 residues. Trimming pared 5 bases from V and 0 bases from J, leaving 13 bases between. CDR3 amino acids: CASRKSSGSTDTQYF. In DNA, the CDR3 is TGTGCCAGCAGGAAGAGCAGCGGTAGCACAGATACGCAGTATTTT. The full variable domain, with the rest looked up from reference TRBV5-4 and TRBJ2-3, is ETGVTQSPTHLIKTRGQQVTLRCSSQSGHNTVSWYQQALGQGPQFIFQYYREEENGRGNFPPRFSGLQFPNYSSELNVNALELDDSALYLCASRKSSGSTDTQYFGPGTRLTVL.

The chain links TRBV6-2 or TRBV6-3 to TRBJ1-2; no reliable D call. The CDR3 consists of 13 residues. Per the germline V gene, CDR1 is MNHEY and CDR2 is SVGEGT. V dropped 2 bases and J dropped 7 bases, with 11 bases sitting between them. Here the CDR3 reads CASSYLQQSGYTF. The CDR3 coding sequence is TGTGCCAGCAGTTACCTACAACAGAGTGGCTACACCTTC.

This chain uses TRBV7-9 with TRBJ2-1; TRBD1 is a possible D gene (6 bases). Germline values: CDR1 SEHNR, CDR2 FQNEAQ (reference sequence). V lost 0 bases to trimming and J lost 0 bases, with 6 bases between them. The CDR3 totals 15 residues. This chain's CDR3 is CASSLARGSYNEQFF. The CDR3 bases are TGTGCCAGCAGCTTAGCCAGGGGCTCCTACAATGAGCAGTTCTTC.

The CDR3 spells CASSLTAQPQHF. DNA for the CDR3: TGTGCCAGCAGTTTGACAGCTCAGCCCCAGCATTTT. The chain links TRBV6-6 to TRBJ1-5, with D possibly being TRBD1 (5 bases). This CDR3 comprises 12 residues. Germline assignment: CDR1 MNHNY and CDR2 SVGAGI (reference sequence). V lost 4 bases to trimming and J lost 6 bases, with 7 bases between them.

The CDR3 loop is CASSNDQWTAGTIYGYTF. The CDR3 DNA reads as TGTGCCAGCAGCAACGACCAATGGACAGCTGGGACCATCTATGGCTACACCTTC. The genes are TRBV21-1 and TRBJ1-2; the D segment call TRBD1 is taken from the table without a DNA check. TRBV21-1 corresponds to a pseudogene. The CDR3 contains 18 residues.

This clone was seen more than once but under ten times. This CDR3 is CASSQSDLSTDTQYF. CDR3 in DNA: TGCGCCAGCAGTCAATCGGACTTATCCACAGATACGCAGTATTTT. The rearrangement links TRBV23-1 to TRBJ2-3, with a weak D call TRBD2 (5 bases). TRBV23-1 has ORF status, its function being uncertain. The CDR3 extends over 15 amino acids. The ends were cut back, 0 bases at V and 2 bases at J, with 9 bases in the middle.

The chain joins TRBV5-4 to TRBJ2-6, with TRBD1 matching over 8 bases. The CDR3 spans 18 residues. Per germline, CDR1 SGHNT and CDR2 YYREEE (reference sequence). V lost 4 bases, J lost 0 bases, and 9 bases stayed unmatched. The chain's CDR3 is CASSAPGGQSSGANVLTF. CDR3 nucleotides: TGTGCCAGCAGCGCCCCAGGGGGCCAGTCCTCTGGGGCCAACGTCCTGACTTTC.

The chain links TRBV30 to TRBJ2-5; D might be TRBD2 (6 bases). The length of the CDR3 is 15 residues. Germline-derived CDR1 and CDR2 are GTSNPN and SVGIG (reference sequence). Deletions cut 5 bases from V and 3 bases from J, with 19 bases between. The CDR3 DNA reads as TGTGCCTGGTTCTACGTTTGGGACTCCAAAGAGACCCAGTACTTC. It yields the protein CAWFYVWDSKETQYF.

This clone appeared a single time. The chain recombines TRBV18 with TRBJ2-5, with no clear D. Germline lookup yields CDR1 KGHSH and CDR2 LQKENI. Trimming took 4 bases from V and 2 from J, leaving 8 bases between them. The CDR3 runs to 13 residues. The CDR3 coding sequence is TGTGCCAGCTCACTCTCCCCTCAAGAGACCCAGTACTTC. Protein: CASSLSPQETQYF. Combining the CDR3 with reference TRBV18 and TRBJ2-5 gives the whole variable domain NAGVMQNPRHLVRRRGQEARLRCSPMKGHSHVYWYRQLPEEGLKFMVYLQKENIIDESGMPKERFSAEFPKEGPSILRIQQVVRGDSAAYFCASSLSPQETQYFGPGTRLLVL.

This clone was detected only once. The chain is built from TRBV7-3 and TRBJ2-2, with a weak D call TRBD2 (6 bases). Germline V lookup: CDR1 SGHTA, CDR2 FQGTGA. V was pared by 1 base and J by 2 bases, with 8 bases between. This CDR3 is built from 15 residues. This chain's CDR3 is CASSLSGVNTGELFF. The DNA of the CDR3 is TGTGCCAGCAGCTTAAGCGGGGTCAACACCGGGGAGCTGTTTTTT.

This rearrangement joins TRBV6-5 to TRBJ1-3; a weak D match, TRBD1 (5 bases). The germline V gene encodes CDR1 MNHEY and CDR2 SVGAGI. The V end was cut by 6 bases, the J end by 0 bases, with 12 bases between. This CDR3 comprises 15 residues. CDR3 sequence reads: CASRPDSNSGNTIYF. The CDR3 bases are TGTGCCAGCAGGCCTGACAGTAACTCTGGAAACACCATATATTTT.

In regard to this clone: Other DNA sequences within the sample encode an identical CDR3. The chain links TRBV28 to TRBJ1-4; 8 bases line up with TRBD1. The germline V gene has CDR1 MDHEN and CDR2 SYDVKM. This CDR3 has 15 amino acids. V shed 6 bases, J shed 0 bases, and the junction held 3 bases outside the gene matches. The CDR3 coding sequence is TGTGCCAGCAGCGTGACAGGGGCAACTAATGAAAAACTGTTTTTT. Its translation: CASSVTGATNEKLFF.

This rearrangement joins TRBV16 to TRBJ1-2; 7 bases are shared with TRBD1. The CDR3 length is 15 residues. J gave up 4 bases and V 7 bases, and 12 bases lay outside the gene matches. From germline, CDR1 is KGHSY and CDR2 FQNENV. The CDR3 loop reads CASNLLQGGIYGYTF. CDR3 bases: TGTGCCAGCAACTTACTCCAGGGGGGTATCTATGGCTACACCTTC.

The genes are TRBV29-1 and TRBJ2-5; D perhaps matches TRBD2 (6 bases). V lost 3 bases and J 8 bases, leaving 16 bases between the germline ends. Germline V gene data show CDR1 as SQVTM and CDR2 as ANQGSEA. The CDR3 runs to 13 residues. The CDR3 DNA is TGCAGCGTTGACCATCGGAGCGGGCTTACCCAGTACTTC. Its translation: CSVDHRSGLTQYF.

This chain links TRBV27 with TRBJ2-7; TRBD1 might be the D (6 bases). Germline values: CDR1 MNHEY, CDR2 SMNVEV (reference sequence). The CDR3 spans 14 residues. The V end was cut by 6 bases, the J end by 6 bases, with 18 bases between. As DNA, the CDR3 is TGTGCCAGCAGCCCGCACAGGGTATCCGGCGAGCAGTACTTC. It encodes CASSPHRVSGEQYF.

The chain has TRBV10-3 and TRBJ2-3; D not certain. V lost 4 bases, J lost 0 bases, and 14 bases lay in between. The CDR3 spans 16 residues. CDR1 and CDR2 from the germline V gene are ENHRY and SYGVKD. The CDR3 DNA is TGTGCCATCAGTGTACAGACCCAAGATAGCACAGATACGCAGTATTTT. It is translated as CAISVQTQDSTDTQYF.

The J gene is TRBJ1-5, the V gene TRBV7-9; TRBD1 aligns across 7 bases. Germline lookup yields CDR1 SEHNR and CDR2 FQNEAQ (reference sequence). There are 17 residues in the CDR3. The ends lost 4 bases at V and 3 bases at J; junction bases unmatched: 12. The CDR3, as DNA: TGTGCCAGCAGCTCTCTAAGAGGGGACAGCCCCAATCAGCCCCAGCATTTT. Translating it yields CASSSLRGDSPNQPQHF.

This clone was detected only once. A read error is likely, as this CDR3 ends without the conserved phenylalanine or tryptophan. Because the CDR3's place on the DNA is in doubt, the DNA is left out and the CDR3 is given as listed by TCRdb. This chain joins TRBV9 and TRBJ1-6. The length of the CDR3 is 20 amino acids, counting both ends. Germline V gene lookup returns CDR1 SGDLS and CDR2 YYNGEE. CDR3 residues: CASSSPLTRAVSPRRFTPPL.

The CDR3 DNA reads as TGTGCCAGCAGCCGGGCTAGCGGGAGCCCCATTGAGGAGATTCAGTACTTC. Its translation is CASSRASGSPIEEIQYF. V and J are TRBV4-2 and TRBJ2-4; the match to TRBD2 covers 10 bases. After removal of 4 bases from V and 10 bases from J, the junction contained 16 bases not matched to a gene. Germline-derived CDR1 and CDR2 are LGHNA and YNFKEQ. This CDR3 is built from 17 residues.

The rearrangement links TRBV6-2 or TRBV6-3 to TRBJ1-5; tentatively, D is TRBD1 (6 bases). CDR3 length equals 18 residues. V lost 3 bases and J 1 base, leaving 19 bases between the germline ends. Germline CDR1 reads MNHEY; CDR2 reads SVGEGT. The CDR3 spells CASSYRTDNLGSNQPQHF. CDR3 sequence (DNA): TGTGCCAGCAGTTATAGGACAGACAACCTAGGGAGCAATCAGCCCCAGCATTTT.

As for this clone: One end of the junction does not line up with germline, which may come from a read error. The chain has TRBV2 and TRBJ2-7; D might be TRBD1 (5 bases). Germline CDR1 is SNHLY and CDR2 is FYNNEI. CDR3 length: 13 residues. The CDR3 reads CASSEALRQGRCF. Written as DNA, the CDR3 is TGTGCCAGCAGTGAAGCGCTTAGGCAGGGTCGTTGCTTC.

The V gene is TRBV28, the J gene TRBJ2-7; 8 positions agree with TRBD1. Trimming at V came to 11 bases and at J to 7 bases, leaving 7 bases not matched to a gene. The germline CDR1 and CDR2 sequences are MDHEN and SYDVKM. This CDR3 is 11 amino acids long. Here the CDR3 DNA reads TGTGCCGGGGGGACAGGCAGGGAGCAGTACTTC. This gives the protein CAGGTGREQYF.

The V and J genes are TRBV6-5 and TRBJ2-7; D gene ambiguous. Germline-derived CDR1 and CDR2 are MNHEY and SVGAGI. The CDR3 consists of 14 residues. V lost 3 bases and J lost 2, with 11 bases in between. This CDR3 reads CASSYQQLAYEQYF. CDR3 DNA sequence: TGTGCCAGCAGTTATCAACAGCTTGCCTACGAGCAGTACTTC.

The chain combines TRBV19 with TRBJ1-2, with 7 bases that match TRBD1. Trimming removed 7 bases from V and 6 bases from J; junction bases left unmatched: 14. The CDR3 is made up of 15 amino acids. The germline V gene has CDR1 LNHDA and CDR2 SQIVND (reference sequence). Here the CDR3 DNA reads TGTGCCAGTACCAAGCACCCACAGGGGTCCCATGGCTACACCTTC. As protein: CASTKHPQGSHGYTF.

The chain links TRBV28 to TRBJ2-2; D is uncertain. V lost 6 bases, J lost 1 base, and 9 bases lay in between. This CDR3 has 14 amino acids. Germline V lookup: CDR1 MDHEN, CDR2 SYDVKM. The CDR3 sequence is CASSPHGNTGELFF. In DNA, the CDR3 is TGTGCCAGCAGCCCCCACGGGAACACCGGGGAGCTGTTTTTT. Full variable domain (remainder filled in from reference TRBV28 and TRBJ2-2): DVKVTQSSRYLVKRTGEKVFLECVQDMDHENMFWYRQDPGLGLRLIYFSYDVKMKEKGDIPEGYSVSREKKERFSLILESASTNQTSMYLCASSPHGNTGELFFGEGSRLTVL.

This chain links TRBV6-5 with TRBJ2-7; 11 positions agree with TRBD1. The CDR3 is made up of 14 amino acids. V shed 6 bases and J 5 bases; nucleotides not matched to a gene: 6. The V gene's germline CDR1 is MNHEY and CDR2 SVGAGI. CDR3 sequence: CASSTGTGGNEQYF. CDR3 nucleotides: TGTGCCAGCAGCACCGGGACAGGGGGGAACGAGCAGTACTTC.

The CDR3 reads CASSAPGLAEAYEQYF. The CDR3 coding sequence is TGTGCCAGCAGCGCCCCGGGACTAGCGGAAGCCTACGAGCAGTACTTC. The rearrangement joins TRBV7-2 to TRBJ2-7; 11 bases align to TRBD2. With V trimmed by 5 bases and J by 2 bases, 8 bases remained unmatched. Looked up from germline, CDR1 is SGHTA and CDR2 is FQGNSA. This CDR3 region has 16 residues.

The chain links TRBV7-2 to TRBJ2-5; TRBD2 matches 7 bases. Trimming removed 4 bases from V and 4 bases from J; junction bases left unmatched: 9. Germline V gene data show CDR1 as SGHTA and CDR2 as FQGNSA. CDR3 size: 15 residues. The chain's CDR3 is CASSYEGREGETQYF. CDR3 nucleotides: TGTGCCAGCAGCTACGAGGGGAGGGAGGGAGAGACCCAGTACTTC.

A note on this clone: At one end, the junction sequence differs from germline, possibly due to a read error. The gene calls are TRBV7-7 and TRBJ1-1; a weak D match, TRBD1 (6 bases). Germline CDR1 is SSHAT and CDR2 is FNYEAQ (reference sequence). The length of the CDR3 is 16 residues. Written as DNA, the CDR3 is TGTGCTAGCAGCCCATCGAGGGACGGACAGCCGGTTGAAGCTTTCTTT. Its protein is CASSPSRDGQPVEAFF.

The chain has TRBV6-6 and TRBJ1-1; 8 nucleotides line up with TRBD1. V lost 6 bases and J lost 3; bases outside the gene matches: 9. This CDR3 is 15 amino acids long. The germline V gene encodes CDR1 MNHNY and CDR2 SVGAGI (reference sequence). The CDR3 DNA reads as TGTGCCAGCAGAGGAGCGAGGACAGGGTACACTGAAGCTTTCTTT. Translated, it gives CASRGARTGYTEAFF.

The chain employs TRBV28 and TRBJ1-2; D gene uncertain. V was pared by 6 bases and J by 4 bases, with 12 bases between. Germline assignment: CDR1 MDHEN and CDR2 SYDVKM. The CDR3 extends over 13 amino acids. The CDR3 bases are TGTGCCAGCAGCCAAGCAGGCTCCTATGGCTACACCTTC. Its protein is CASSQAGSYGYTF.